This is a list of T cell receptor beta chains from one sample in a study of T cells in Graves' hyperthyroidism and ophthalmopathy. TCRdb independently ran MiXCR on the multiplex PCR reads; one entry per CDR3 protein. The data contain some 770,000 distinct CDR3 sequences, around 17% of them seen just once; the ten biggest clones take up 8.4%. Sequencing input: blood. Receptors originate from a man younger than 35 with Graves' hyperthyroidism. Each CDR3 is given with its conserved first and last residue. The size of a clone is reported for some rows only, either as once, few or many, or as a class for expanded clones.

CDR3 length | clone size | J gene | V gene | CDR3 protein
13 | - | TRBJ2-1 | TRBV27 | CATRAGQGHEQFF
14 | many | TRBJ2-1 | TRBV28 | CASILAGVGNEQFF
14 | - | TRBJ1-4 | TRBV30 | CAWSPDSLNEKLFF
13 | - | TRBJ1-3 | TRBV11-2 | CASSAPGRRTIYF
17 | few | TRBJ2-3 | TRBV20-1 | CSASPGKRGFFSDTQYF
13 | - | TRBJ1-6 | TRBV5-1 | CASSPGTDYTLHF
16 | - | TRBJ2-1 | TRBV5-1 | CASSFRWLAGQGEQFF
16 | once | TRBJ2-7 | TRBV14 | CASSQISSGSSIEQYF
13 | many | TRBJ1-2 | TRBV12-3/TRBV12-4 | CASSDPTRRGYTF
15 | - | TRBJ1-5 | TRBV27 | CASSLSRGSDQPQHF
14 | few | TRBJ2-7 | TRBV9 | CASSPRLVVDEQYF
16 | few | TRBJ1-1 | TRBV7-9 | CASSPLGGAYVTEAFF
18 | few | TRBJ2-5 | TRBV7-8 | CASSLSSSGRYAQETQYF
15 | many | TRBJ2-1 | TRBV11-3 | CASSPPGLGGNEQFF
14 | many | TRBJ2-3 | TRBV6-1 | CASSERAWRDTQYF
15 | - | TRBJ2-4 | TRBV20-1 | CSARRTGPLLNIQYF
16 | - | TRBJ2-2 | TRBV29-1 | CSVQSGGTGGVGELFF
15 | - | TRBJ2-3 | TRBV5-1 | CASSPIGLAGDTQYF
13 | - | TRBJ2-7 | TRBV5-6 | CASSSVSGNEQYF
15 | many | TRBJ1-1 | TRBV24-1 | CATSGGAPGNTEAFF
16 | many | TRBJ2-3 | TRBV12-3/TRBV12-4 | CASSWGTSGLTDTQYF
12 | many | TRBJ1-1 | TRBV24-1 | CATSLEGTEAFF